These T cell receptor beta chains were read from a single sample in a study of radiotherapy plus CTLA-4 blockade in lung cancer. Data came from immunoSEQ multiplex PCR; TCRdb stores just in-frame clones and leaves some out. The sample lists around 80,000 clones, 75% to 90% seen once, with 0.82% in the top ten. This sample comprised peripheral blood, obtained from a patient treated with radiotherapy plus ipilimumab. The source of these receptors is a human donor with non-small cell lung cancer who had stable disease on radiotherapy plus ipilimumab. Both conserved end residues are part of each CDR3. The D gene is left open where the match is weak. Part of the rows lack a size; the others show once, few, many or a class for expanded clones.

V gene	clone size	D gene	J gene	CDR3 protein	CDR3 DNA
TRBV9	-	TRBD1	TRBJ1-4	CASSASEGQRNEKLFF	TGTGCCAGCAGCGCTTCCGAGGGACAGAGGAATGAAAAACTGTTTTTT
TRBV5-8	-	TRBD2	TRBJ2-1	CASSLVRTSDYNEQFF	TGTGCCAGCAGCTTGGTCCGGACTAGCGACTACAATGAGCAGTTCTTC
TRBV30	-	-	TRBJ2-4	CAWRGENIQYF	TGTGCCTGGAGGGGGGAGAACATTCAGTACTTC
TRBV2	-	TRBD1	TRBJ1-6	CASRIGQAYSPLHF	TGTGCCAGCAGAATCGGACAGGCCTATTCACCCCTCCACTTT
TRBV28	-	-	TRBJ2-3	CASTPGQNTDTQYF	TGTGCCAGCACCCCCGGACAGAACACAGATACGCAGTATTTT
TRBV5-1	once	-	TRBJ2-3	CASSLPSPTDTQYF	TGCGCCAGCAGCTTGCCCAGCCCCACAGATACGCAGTATTTT
TRBV7-9	once	TRBD2	TRBJ2-1	CASSPAGANEQFF	TGTGCCAGCAGCCCAGCGGGGGCCAATGAGCAGTTCTTC
TRBV5-1	-	TRBD2	TRBJ2-3	CASSLAFSGRPRGTDTQYF	TGCGCCAGCAGCTTGGCCTTTAGCGGGAGGCCGAGGGGCACAGATACGCAGTATTTT
TRBV19	-	-	TRBJ1-5	CASSGTAIEPQHF	TGTGCCAGTAGTGGGACTGCAATCGAGCCCCAGCATTTT
TRBV19	-	TRBD1	TRBJ1-5	CASSVKTGPDQPQHF	TGTGCCAGTAGTGTAAAGACAGGGCCGGATCAGCCCCAGCATTTT
TRBV6-5	-	-	TRBJ2-2	CASTPPAGGELFF	TGTGCCAGCACCCCCCCCGCGGGCGGGGAGCTGTTTTTT
TRBV18	-	TRBD1	TRBJ2-5	CASSPIHRGNEQETQYF	TGTGCCAGCTCACCGATACACAGGGGGAACGAACAAGAGACCCAGTACTTC
TRBV5-1	-	-	TRBJ2-4	CASSLEPRVAKNIQYF	TGCGCCAGCAGCTTGGAACCGAGGGTAGCCAAAAACATTCAGTACTTC
TRBV28	-	-	TRBJ1-1	CASSLVVRDRAFF	TGTGCCAGCAGTTTGGTGGTGCGGGACCGAGCTTTCTTT
TRBV27	-	-	TRBJ2-2	CASTLRQGRTGELFF	TGTGCCAGCACCCTAAGGCAGGGGAGGACCGGGGAGCTGTTTTTT
TRBV20-1	-	-	TRBJ2-2	CSASPAGELFF	TGCAGTGCTAGCCCCGCCGGGGAGCTGTTTTTT
TRBV7-3	-	-	TRBJ2-7	CASSSGQSYEQYF	TGTGCCAGCAGCTCCGGACAGTCCTACGAGCAGTACTTC
TRBV5-1	-	-	TRBJ2-5	CASSSRQGEETQYF	TGCGCCAGCAGCTCCAGGCAAGGGGAAGAGACCCAGTACTTC
TRBV28	-	TRBD1	TRBJ1-1	CASRQGAREAFF	TGTGCCAGCAGACAGGGGGCTCGTGAAGCTTTCTTT
TRBV7-8	few	TRBD2	TRBJ2-4	CASSLASGGPGNIQYF	TGTGCCAGCAGCTTAGCGTCGGGGGGACCGGGGAACATTCAGTACTTC
TRBV28	-	-	TRBJ1-2	CASSWGRKYGYTF	TGTGCCAGCAGTTGGGGACGGAAATATGGCTACACCTTC
TRBV2	once	-	TRBJ2-7	CASSDNRHEQYF	TGTGCCAGCAGTGATAACCGCCACGAGCAGTACTTC
TRBV7-3	-	TRBD1	TRBJ2-5	CASSFSRGETQYF	TGTGCCAGCAGCTTTAGCAGGGGGGAGACCCAGTACTTC
TRBV5-1	-	-	TRBJ1-1	CASSLGQLHTEAFF	TGCGCCAGCAGCTTGGGACAGCTCCACACTGAAGCTTTCTTT
TRBV30	once	-	TRBJ1-5	CAWGISNQPQHF	TGTGCCTGGGGGATTAGCAATCAGCCCCAGCATTTT
TRBV7-2	-	TRBD2	TRBJ2-1	CASSQGGGRSLYEQFF	TGTGCCAGCAGCCAAGGCGGGGGGCGCTCACTATATGAGCAGTTCTTC
TRBV5-1	-	-	TRBJ2-3	CASSPSTDTQYF	TGCGCCAGCAGCCCTAGCACAGATACGCAGTATTTT
TRBV30	-	-	TRBJ1-1	CAWSEGSTEAFF	TGTGCCTGGAGTGAAGGTAGCACTGAAGCTTTCTTT
TRBV4-2	once	TRBD2	TRBJ2-3	CASSQAGPSGSGTDTQYF	TGTGCCAGCAGCCAAGCGGGGCCTAGCGGGAGCGGCACAGATACGCAGTATTTT
TRBV21-1	-	-	TRBJ2-1	CASSKGGDRVNEQFF	TGTGCCAGCAGCAAAGGGGGGGACAGGGTCAATGAGCAGTTCTTC
TRBV19	once	TRBD1	TRBJ2-2	CASSSRTGAAGELFF	TGTGCCAGTAGTAGCCGGACAGGGGCGGCCGGGGAGCTGTTTTTT
TRBV7-2	-	-	TRBJ2-7	CASSWRSSYEQYF	TGTGCCAGCAGCTGGAGAAGCTCCTACGAGCAGTACTTC
TRBV28	-	TRBD2	TRBJ2-7	CASTPNGGGLAQSEQYF	TGTGCCAGCACCCCTAATGGAGGGGGACTAGCGCAGTCCGAGCAGTACTTC
TRBV7-2	-	-	TRBJ1-6	CASSLAQGRRHSPLHF	TGTGCCAGCAGCTTAGCTCAGGGGCGTCGTCATTCACCCCTCCACTTT
TRBV6-5	few	-	TRBJ2-1	CASSSSGGPGNEQFF	-
TRBV27	-	-	TRBJ2-5	CASSYGAGKETQYF	TGTGCCAGCAGTTACGGGGCGGGAAAAGAGACCCAGTACTTC
TRBV7-6	-	TRBD1	TRBJ1-1	CASSLGTGTYTEAFF	TGTGCCAGCAGCTTAGGGACAGGGACGTACACTGAAGCTTTCTTT
TRBV18	-	TRBD1	TRBJ1-6	CASSSQGQGNSPLHF	TGTGCCAGCTCATCACAGGGGCAAGGTAATTCACCCCTCCACTTT
TRBV7-9	-	TRBD1	TRBJ2-5	CASRTGGPQETQYF	TGTGCCAGCAGGACAGGGGGTCCCCAAGAGACCCAGTACTTC
TRBV23-1	-	-	TRBJ2-7	CASTQPKPPYEQYF	TGCGCCAGCACCCAACCTAAACCGCCCTACGAGCAGTACTTC
TRBV7-9	-	-	TRBJ1-5	CASSLVLHGSTAQPQHF	TGTGCCAGCAGCTTAGTTCTACATGGCAGCACGGCCCAGCCCCAGCATTTT
TRBV11-2	-	TRBD1	TRBJ2-3	CASSFSLTGPGTDTQYF	TGTGCCAGCAGCTTCAGCCTGACAGGGCCGGGGACAGATACGCAGTATTTT
TRBV5-1	-	-	TRBJ2-3	CASSPRTSTDTQYF	TGCGCCAGCAGCCCCAGGACTTCCACAGATACGCAGTATTTT
TRBV5-1	-	TRBD2	TRBJ2-1	CASSGGLAKVDEQFF	TGCGCCAGCAGCGGGGGACTAGCCAAAGTAGATGAGCAGTTCTTC
TRBV18	-	-	TRBJ1-1	CASSPLGNTEAFF	TGTGCCAGCTCACCGTTGGGAAACACTGAAGCTTTCTTT
TRBV7-3	-	TRBD2	TRBJ2-1	CASSPSGGVSYNEQFF	TGTGCCAGCAGCCCTAGCGGGGGGGTCTCCTACAATGAGCAGTTCTTC
TRBV9	-	-	TRBJ2-7	CASSAGHGGSYEQYF	TGTGCCAGCAGCGCGGGACACGGGGGCTCCTACGAGCAGTACTTC
TRBV10-2	-	-	TRBJ2-1	CASSERNPYNEQFF	TGCGCCAGCAGTGAGAGAAATCCCTACAATGAGCAGTTCTTC
TRBV5-6	once	TRBD1	TRBJ2-1	CASSSDRYSYNEQFF	TGTGCCAGCAGTTCGGACAGGTACTCCTACAATGAGCAGTTCTTC
TRBV13	-	-	TRBJ2-3	CASSLEGGTNFRADTQYF	TGTGCCAGCAGCTTAGAAGGAGGAACTAACTTCAGGGCAGATACGCAGTATTTT
TRBV7-2	-	-	TRBJ1-2	CASSLEHRVVGYTF	TGTGCCAGCAGCTTAGAACACCGGGTTGTCGGCTACACCTTC
TRBV5-4	-	-	TRBJ2-3	CASSSVLSSTDTQYF	TGTGCCAGCAGCTCAGTTTTGTCTAGCACAGATACGCAGTATTTT
TRBV7-3	-	TRBD1	TRBJ2-3	CASSPAGTGNIDTQYF	TGTGCCAGCAGCCCAGCCGGGACAGGGAATATCGATACGCAGTATTTT